The clone carrying this TCR beta chain occurred once. The data originate from a study of blood T cell repertoires in COVID-19. Study information: COVID-19 samples, acute and convalescent, were from the United States, Italy and Spain. The analysed material was cDNA or gDNA that came from T cells, B-cell-depleted T cells, or PBMCs.

In the original processing: The assay estimated nucleated cells by amplifying reference gene primers. Libraries were prepared by immunoSEQ multiplex PCR; TCRdb keeps only in-frame clonotypes and omits some of them. That table furnishes V, J and clone size, whereas the DNA furnished D and trimming. This table holds roughly 40,000 clones, just over 85% found once. Germline CDR1 and CDR2: SEHNR and FQNEAQ (reference sequence). Trimming stripped 5 bases from V and 0 bases from J, with 9 bases between. The CDR3 has 14 residues. The V gene is TRBV7-9, the J gene TRBJ2-3; D not certain. The sequenced material came from peripheral blood. The receptor comes from a man in his forties with active COVID-19. The CDR3 sequence: CASSPTMSTDTQYF. The CDR3 bases are TGTGCCAGCAGCCCAACTATGAGCACAGATACGCAGTATTTT.